This T cell receptor (beta chain) was sequenced during a study of Ad26.COV2.S vaccination and SARS-CoV-2 variants. As for the study in general: This donor came from the COV1001 trial of Ad26.COV2.S. Intramuscular Ad26.COV2.S doses were given once or twice, 56 days apart. Whole-study results and caveats: Reported post-vaccination CD8+ and CD4+ T cell responses to spike showed substantial breadth.

Libraries were prepared by immunoSEQ multiplex PCR; TCRdb keeps only in-frame clonotypes and omits some of them. The data contain approximately 450,000 clones, 80% to 95% of them singletons. Germline V gene data show CDR1 as SQVTM and CDR2 as ANQGSEA. This CDR3 comprises 16 residues. Between the trimmed V and J ends, which lost 3 bases and 0 bases, there was a span of 17 bases. Treatment defined: 19 received Ad26.COV2.S at low or high dose, single or two shots; 5 received placebo; per-sample allocation not given. Vaccine and placebo recipients were sampled on day 63 after the first injection. For this clone: No antigen is known for it.

This sample comprised peripheral blood, obtained in a trial of Ad26.COV2.S vaccine versus placebo. This sequence originates from a person aged 18-60 years who received the Ad26.COV2.S COVID-19 vaccine or a placebo. This rearrangement joins TRBV29-1 to TRBJ1-1; D not certain. For the CDR3, the DNA is TGCAGCGTTGAGGATTTTGGCGCAACCCTGAACACTGAAGCTTTCTTT. It translates to CSVEDFGATLNTEAFF.